The next 25 T cell receptor beta chains were all read from a single sample in a study of PD-1 blockade in mismatch repair-deficient tumors. Measured with immunoSEQ multiplex PCR; TCRdb has only the in-frame clones, and not every one. In the table there are around 62,000 clones, around four fifths of which are singletons. Sample: peripheral blood, taken 2 weeks after starting pembrolizumab. The source of these receptors is an adult with mismatch repair-deficient cancer.

This chain joins TRBV15 and TRBJ2-1; D perhaps matches TRBD1 (6 bases). Germline CDR1 LNHNV, CDR2 YYDKDF (reference sequence). V was trimmed by 0 bases and J by 8 bases, leaving 14 bases between them. This CDR3 comprises 15 residues. The CDR3 is CATSRDRQPGDEQFF. CDR3 nucleotides: TGTGCCACCAGCAGAGATCGCCAGCCAGGGGATGAGCAGTTCTTC.

This clone was observed a single time. This sequence joins TRBV10-1 and TRBJ2-1; no reliable D call. The CDR3 extends over 16 amino acids. Trimming removed 3 bases from V and 5 bases from J, with 17 bases in between. Per germline, CDR1 WNHNN and CDR2 SYGVQD (reference sequence). CDR3 sequence (DNA): TGCGCCAGCAGTGAAGCTACGGAACCGCCCAACAATGAGCAGTTCTTC. Protein sequence: CASSEATEPPNNEQFF.

This chain joins TRBV27 and TRBJ1-2; D might be TRBD1 (5 bases). CDR1 and CDR2 (germline): MNHEY, SMNVEV (reference sequence). The V end was cut by 6 bases, the J end by 8 bases, with 28 bases between. This CDR3 has 17 residues. The CDR3 loop is CASSPILGTPSVEGYTF. The CDR3 DNA is TGTGCCAGCAGCCCAATCCTTGGGACTCCAAGCGTGGAGGGCTACACCTTC.

The chain employs TRBV30 and TRBJ2-1; a possible D gene is TRBD1 (6 bases). V gave up 4 bases and J gave up 0 bases, with 10 bases separating them. CDR1 GTSNPN and CDR2 SVGIG come from the germline V gene (reference sequence). This CDR3 comprises 14 residues. This CDR3 is CAWIQGSSYNEQFF. CDR3 in DNA: TGTGCCTGGATCCAGGGGAGCTCCTACAATGAGCAGTTCTTC. Filled out from reference TRBV30 and TRBJ2-1, the complete variable domain reads SQTIHQWPATLVQPVGSPLSLECTVEGTSNPNLYWYRQAAGRGLQLLFYSVGIGQISSEVPQNLSASRPQDRQFILSSKKLLLSDSGFYLCAWIQGSSYNEQFFGPGTRLTVL.

The rearrangement joins TRBV30 to TRBJ2-2, with D maybe TRBD1 (6 bases). This CDR3 region has 15 residues. With 3 bases removed from V and 0 bases from J, the gap between germline ends came to 11 bases. Germline V gene sequence: CDR1 GTSNPN, CDR2 SVGIG (reference sequence). CDR3 sequence: CAWREGQTNTGELFF. The CDR3 region has the DNA TGTGCCTGGAGGGAAGGACAGACGAACACCGGGGAGCTGTTTTTT.

This clone was seen a handful of times. J is TRBJ2-4 and V is TRBV11-3; 7 bases agree with TRBD2. V dropped 3 bases and J dropped 8; count of bases not matched to a gene: 4. CDR1 is SGHNT and CDR2 is YENEEA in the germline V gene. There are 13 residues in the CDR3. The CDR3 reads CASSFQGGDIQYF. DNA of the CDR3: TGTGCCAGCAGCTTCCAGGGAGGGGACATTCAGTACTTC.

This chain connects TRBV2 to TRBJ1-1; D call uncertain. The V gene lost 4 bases and the J gene lost 0 bases, with 6 bases spanning the gap. CDR1 is SNHLY and CDR2 is FYNNEI in the germline V gene. This CDR3 spans 13 amino acids. The CDR3: CASSVALNTEAFF. CDR3 bases: TGTGCCAGCAGTGTGGCCCTGAACACTGAAGCTTTCTTT.

This sequence joins TRBV9 and TRBJ2-3; D not certain. The CDR3 length is 14 residues. The V gene lost 2 bases and the J gene lost 3 bases, with 10 bases spanning the gap. Germline lookup yields CDR1 SGDLS and CDR2 YYNGEE. CDR3 protein: CASSVRTYTDTQYF. The DNA of the CDR3 is TGTGCCAGCAGCGTCCGGACGTATACAGATACGCAGTATTTT.

Remarks on this clone: The junction and the germline gene differ at one end; a read error may be behind it. This chain joins TRBV7-8 and TRBJ2-7; TRBD1 matches 8 bases. This CDR3 is 16 amino acids long. Germline V gene data show CDR1 as SGHVS and CDR2 as FQNEAQ. DNA of the CDR3: TGTGCCAGCAGTCGTACAGGGGGACCCACACCCTACGGGCAGTACTTC. It encodes CASSRTGGPTPYGQYF. Based on the CDR3 plus reference TRBV7-8 and TRBJ2-7, the full variable domain is GAGVSQSPRYKVAKRGQDVALRCDPISGHVSLFWYQQALGQGPEFLTYFQNEAQLDKSGLPSDRFFAERPEGSVSTLKIQRTQQEDSAVYLCASSRTGGPTPYGQYFGPGTRLTVT.

The chain uses TRBV30 and TRBJ2-7; D might be TRBD2 (6 bases). V lost 0 bases to trimming and J lost 6 bases, with 21 bases between them. The CDR3 sequence is 16 residues long. CDR1 and CDR2 (germline): GTSNPN, SVGIG (reference sequence). CDR3 protein: CAWSVTGSSRKGEQYF. Written as DNA, the CDR3 is TGTGCCTGGAGTGTAACCGGGAGTAGTAGGAAAGGCGAGCAGTACTTC.

This clone has more than one count but fewer than ten. This sequence joins TRBV12-5 and TRBJ2-7; unclear D gene. Germline V gene lookup returns CDR1 LGHNT and CDR2 FRNRAP. This CDR3 region has 11 residues. Trimming took 0 bases from V and 5 from J, leaving 2 bases between them. CDR3 sequence reads: CASGLVHEQYF. CDR3 coding DNA: TGTGCTAGTGGTTTGGTACACGAGCAGTACTTC.

The chain has TRBV7-2 and TRBJ2-7, with 9 bases lining up with TRBD1. The V gene end was trimmed by 1 base and the J gene end by 2 bases; junction bases not matched to a gene: 0. CDR1 is SGHTA and CDR2 is FQGNSA in the germline V gene. CDR3 length equals 14 residues. CDR3 DNA: TGTGCCAGCAGCTTAGGACAGGGGGCCTACGAGCAGTACTTC. Protein: CASSLGQGAYEQYF. Together with reference TRBV7-2 and TRBJ2-7, the CDR3 gives the full variable domain: GAGVSQSPSNKVTEKGKDVELRCDPISGHTALYWYRQSLGQGLEFLIYFQGNSAPDKSGLPSDRFSAERTGGSVSTLTIQRTQQEDSAVYLCASSLGQGAYEQYFGPGTRLTVT.

The rearrangement links TRBV19 to TRBJ1-1; D may be TRBD1 (5 bases). In germline, CDR1 is LNHDA, CDR2 SQIVND (reference sequence). V shed 8 bases and J shed 2 bases, with 12 bases lying between them. The CDR3 loop spans 13 amino acids. CDR3 residues: CASAPDRNTEAFF. The CDR3 DNA sequence: TGTGCCAGTGCACCCGACAGAAACACTGAAGCTTTCTTT.

This rearrangement joins TRBV5-4 to TRBJ1-2; 11 positions match TRBD1. With V trimmed by 5 bases and J by 7 bases, 10 bases remained unmatched. This CDR3 has 15 residues. Germline CDR1 is SGHNT and CDR2 is YYREEE (reference sequence). Here the CDR3 DNA reads TGTGCCAGCAGTCTCCCGGGACAGGGGGTTTTTGGCTACACCTTC. It translates to CASSLPGQGVFGYTF. Drawing the rest from reference TRBV5-4 and TRBJ1-2, the complete variable domain is ETGVTQSPTHLIKTRGQQVTLRCSSQSGHNTVSWYQQALGQGPQFIFQYYREEENGRGNFPPRFSGLQFPNYSSELNVNALELDDSALYLCASSLPGQGVFGYTFGSGTRLTVV.

V usage is TRBV5-4 and J usage is TRBJ1-1; 9 positions agree with TRBD1. V shed 4 bases and J 5 bases; nucleotides not matched to a gene: 6. From germline, CDR1 is SGHNT and CDR2 YYREEE (reference sequence). This CDR3 is 14 amino acids long. CDR3 residues: CASSRQGGWTEAFF. For the CDR3, the DNA is TGTGCCAGCAGCCGACAGGGGGGATGGACTGAAGCTTTCTTT.

The chain combines TRBV6-1 with TRBJ1-1, with 8 bases aligning to TRBD1. Germline CDR1 is MNHNS and CDR2 is SASEGT. V dropped 6 bases and J dropped 0; count of bases not matched to a gene: 6. CDR3 length equals 15 residues. The CDR3 here is CASRGATGVNTEAFF. The CDR3 DNA sequence: TGTGCCAGCAGGGGCGCGACAGGGGTGAACACTGAAGCTTTCTTT.

The chain carries TRBV5-1 and TRBJ2-2, with D perhaps matching TRBD2 (8 bases). The germline gives CDR1 SGHRS, CDR2 YFSETQ. This CDR3 is 19 amino acids long. With 4 bases removed from V and 2 bases from J, the gap between germline ends came to 24 bases. CDR3 residues: CASSREGATGAINTGELFF. The DNA for the CDR3 is TGCGCCAGCAGCCGGGAGGGGGCAACAGGAGCCATCAACACCGGGGAGCTGTTTTTT.

The V gene is TRBV5-1, the J gene TRBJ2-5, with unresolved D. The CDR3 is 15 amino acids. Germline assignment: CDR1 SGHRS and CDR2 YFSETQ. Trimming stripped 0 bases from V and 5 bases from J, with 14 bases between. CDR3 bases: TGCGCCAGCAGCTTGGAAAGCGTAAACGGGGAGACCCAGTACTTC. This encodes CASSLESVNGETQYF.

The J gene is TRBJ2-7, the V gene TRBV11-2, with TRBD2 matching 7 bases. CDR3 size: 15 residues. V lost 2 bases, J lost 3 bases, and 7 bases stayed unmatched. Germline V gene lookup returns CDR1 SGHAT and CDR2 FQNNGV. The CDR3 is CASSLNLAGVYEQYF. The CDR3 DNA sequence: TGTGCCAGCAGCTTAAACCTTGCGGGAGTCTACGAGCAGTACTTC.

The rearrangement joins TRBV29-1 to TRBJ2-3; D tentatively fits TRBD1 or TRBD2 (8 bases each). V was shortened by 5 bases and J by 2 bases, with 20 bases between the two germline ends. This CDR3 is built from 16 residues. CDR1 and CDR2 (germline): SQVTM, ANQGSEA. The chain's CDR3 is CSVSGGTSGNTDTQYF. The CDR3 nucleotides read TGCAGCGTTTCAGGGGGCACTAGCGGTAACACAGATACGCAGTATTTT.

This clone was observed a single time. The chain couples TRBV2 to TRBJ1-1; D not certain. The CDR3 consists of 13 residues. Per the germline V gene, CDR1 is SNHLY and CDR2 is FYNNEI. V lost 9 bases and J lost 1, with 12 bases in between. CDR3 protein: CASARRKNTEAFF. The CDR3, as DNA: TGTGCCAGTGCACGGCGAAAGAACACTGAAGCTTTCTTT.

This clone was picked up a small number of times. The chain couples TRBV2 to TRBJ1-2; 7 positions agree with TRBD1. Germline V gene data show CDR1 as SNHLY and CDR2 as FYNNEI. The CDR3 has 13 residues. Losses at the gene ends were 5 bases for V and 5 bases for J; bases not matched to a gene: 5. CDR3 protein: CASSSGTAYGYTF. The CDR3 nucleotides read TGTGCCAGCAGTTCCGGGACAGCTTATGGCTACACCTTC. Combining the CDR3 with reference TRBV2 and TRBJ1-2 gives the whole variable domain EPEVTQTPSHQVTQMGQEVILRCVPISNHLYFYWYRQILGQKVEFLVSFYNNEISEKSEIFDDQFSVERPDGSNFTLKIRSTKLEDSAMYFCASSSGTAYGYTFGSGTRLTVV.

The chain has TRBV5-4 and TRBJ2-7; TRBD2 aligns across 9 bases. Germline loops: CDR1 SGHNT, CDR2 YYREEE (reference sequence). The CDR3 loop spans 15 amino acids. V trimming: 4 bases; J trimming: 5 bases; junction bases outside the gene matches: 10. CDR3 region: CASSPGAGGGDEQYF. CDR3 nucleotides: TGTGCCAGCAGCCCCGGAGCGGGAGGAGGAGACGAGCAGTACTTC.

This clone was counted once. This chain uses TRBV7-3 with TRBJ1-1, with TRBD1 identical over 7 bases. In germline, CDR1 is SGHTA, CDR2 FQGTGA. The junction had 6 bases not matched to a gene; V was cut back by 6 bases and J by 2 bases. This CDR3 region has 14 residues. The CDR3 DNA reads as TGTGCCAGCAGAAAAGGGGGCACCAACACTGAAGCTTTCTTT. Its protein product is CASRKGGTNTEAFF.

This clone was seen a single time. The chain combines TRBV7-9 with TRBJ2-7; maybe TRBD2 (6 bases). Deletions cut 3 bases from V and 5 bases from J, with 11 bases between. From germline, CDR1 is SEHNR and CDR2 FQNEAQ (reference sequence). There are 13 residues in the CDR3. Here the CDR3 reads CASSFGGSDEQYF. CDR3 DNA sequence: TGTGCCAGCAGCTTCGGGGGATCGGACGAGCAGTACTTC.